This T cell receptor beta chain emerged from a study of OX40 agonist ivuxolimab in advanced cancers. Germline CDR1 reads MNHEY; CDR2 reads SVGAGI. V gave up 2 bases and J gave up 6 bases, with 19 bases separating them. This CDR3 is 16 amino acids long. The repertoire was sequenced with immunoSEQ multiplex PCR; TCRdb's copy has only in-frame clones and lacks some. The table lists around 43,000 clones, approximately 86% of them singletons. The sequenced sample was CD4+ or CD8+ T cells sorted from blood, obtained in a trial of the OX40 agonist ivuxolimab. The chain recombines TRBV6-5 with TRBJ1-1; no clear D gene. The clonotype comes from an adult with an advanced solid tumor such as melanoma, head and neck, liver or kidney cancer. CDR3 coding DNA: TGTGCCAGCAGTTACGGAGCTTGGGCTGGGCAGCCTGAAGCTTTCTTT. This sequence encodes CASSYGAWAGQPEAFF.